The next 4 T cell receptor beta chains were all read from a single sample in a study of cytomegalovirus exposure and HLA in healthy donors. Amplification used 60 Vbeta primers and 13 Jbeta primers. Libraries were prepared by immunoSEQ multiplex PCR; TCRdb keeps only in-frame clonotypes and omits some of them. The table records fewer than 200,000 clones, 70% to 85% of them present only once. The sequenced material came from PBMCs. The receptors stem from a woman aged 40 to 50 in good health and CMV-seronegative.

The chain recombines TRBV12-5 with TRBJ2-3, with 9 bases aligning to TRBD1. This CDR3 is 13 amino acids long. V trimming: 9 bases; J trimming: 1 base; junction bases outside the gene matches: 2. Germline V CDR1 and CDR2: LGHNT, FRNRAP. CDR3 sequence (DNA): TGTGCTAGCCGACAGGGGGGCACAGATACGCAGTATTTT. This sequence encodes CASRQGGTDTQYF.

The genes are TRBV27 and TRBJ1-1; D gene unclear. Germline CDR1 and CDR2: MNHEY and SMNVEV (reference sequence). The CDR3 has 15 residues. V dropped 5 bases and J dropped 0 bases, with 13 bases sitting between them. The CDR3 nucleotides are TGTGCCAGCAGTCCCACCGGGTGGATGAACACTGAAGCTTTCTTT. Amino acid sequence: CASSPTGWMNTEAFF.

This chain joins TRBV6-1 and TRBJ2-5; D is perhaps TRBD2 (5 bases). CDR1 is MNHNS and CDR2 is SASEGT in the germline V gene. The CDR3 is made up of 11 amino acids. The V end lost 4 bases, the J end lost 12 bases, and 12 bases lay between the germline ends. CDR3 sequence reads: CASSAILDEYF. DNA of the CDR3: TGTGCCAGCAGTGCCATACTAGATGAGTACTTC.

CDR3 sequence: CASSLNQAVGYGYTF. Here the CDR3 DNA reads TGTGCCAGCAGTTTAAACCAAGCGGTGGGGTATGGCTACACCTTC. This sequence joins TRBV28 and TRBJ1-2; D ambiguous. Trimming shortened V by 2 bases and J by 5 bases, and 15 bases separated the two germline ends. Germline-derived CDR1 and CDR2 are MDHEN and SYDVKM. The CDR3 has 15 amino acids.